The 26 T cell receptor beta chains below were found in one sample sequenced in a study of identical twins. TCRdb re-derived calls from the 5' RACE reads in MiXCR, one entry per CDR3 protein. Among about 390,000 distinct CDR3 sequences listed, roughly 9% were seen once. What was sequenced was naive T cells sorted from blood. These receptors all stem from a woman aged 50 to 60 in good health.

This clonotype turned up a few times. CDR3 protein: CASSLRLAGGHEQFF. In DNA form, the CDR3 reads TGCGCCAGCAGCTTGAGACTAGCGGGAGGTCATGAGCAGTTCTTC. J is TRBJ2-1 and V is TRBV5-1; TRBD2 matches at 13 bases. J lost 8 bases, V lost 1 base, and 3 bases had no gene match. CDR3 size: 15 residues. From germline, CDR1 is SGHRS and CDR2 YFSETQ.

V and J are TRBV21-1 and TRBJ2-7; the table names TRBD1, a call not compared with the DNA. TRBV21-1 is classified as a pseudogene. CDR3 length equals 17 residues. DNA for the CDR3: TGTGCCATTAGGGACAGGGAACTTCACCTAAGATCCTACGAGCAGTACGTC. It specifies CAIRDRELHLRSYEQYV.

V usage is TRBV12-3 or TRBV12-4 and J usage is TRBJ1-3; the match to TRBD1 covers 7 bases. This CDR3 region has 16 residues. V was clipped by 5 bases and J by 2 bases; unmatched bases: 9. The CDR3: CASSRSGGNTGNTIYF. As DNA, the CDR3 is TGTGCCAGCAGTCGCTCAGGGGGGAATACTGGAAACACCATATATTTT.

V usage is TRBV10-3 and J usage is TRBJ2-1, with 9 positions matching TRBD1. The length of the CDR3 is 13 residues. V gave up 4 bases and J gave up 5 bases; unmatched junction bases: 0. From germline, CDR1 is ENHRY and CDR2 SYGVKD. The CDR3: CAISGTGDNEQFF. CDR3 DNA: TGTGCCATCAGTGGGACAGGGGACAATGAGCAGTTCTTC.

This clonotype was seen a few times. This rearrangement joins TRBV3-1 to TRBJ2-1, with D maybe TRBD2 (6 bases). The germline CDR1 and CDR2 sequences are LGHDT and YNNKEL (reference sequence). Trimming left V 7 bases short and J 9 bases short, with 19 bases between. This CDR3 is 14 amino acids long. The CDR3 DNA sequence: TGTGCCAGCATGGGCGCTAGCGATTCGGGTGAGCAGTTCTTC. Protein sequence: CASMGASDSGEQFF.

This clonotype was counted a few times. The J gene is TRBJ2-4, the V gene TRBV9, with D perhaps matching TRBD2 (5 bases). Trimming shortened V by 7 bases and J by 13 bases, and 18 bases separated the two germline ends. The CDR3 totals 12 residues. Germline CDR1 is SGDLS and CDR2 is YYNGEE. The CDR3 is CASASGEGLQYF. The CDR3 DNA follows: TGTGCCAGCGCCTCCGGAGAAGGACTCCAGTACTTC.

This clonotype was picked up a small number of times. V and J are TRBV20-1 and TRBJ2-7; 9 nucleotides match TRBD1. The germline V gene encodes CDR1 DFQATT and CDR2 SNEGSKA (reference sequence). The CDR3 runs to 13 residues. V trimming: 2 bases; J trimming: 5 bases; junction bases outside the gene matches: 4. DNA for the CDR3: TGCAGTGCTAGAAGGGACAGGGCCGACGAGCAGTACTTC. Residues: CSARRDRADEQYF.

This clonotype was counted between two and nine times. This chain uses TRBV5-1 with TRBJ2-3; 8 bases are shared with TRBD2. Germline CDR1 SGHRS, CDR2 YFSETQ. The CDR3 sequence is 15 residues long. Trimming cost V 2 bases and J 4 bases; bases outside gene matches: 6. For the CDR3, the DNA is TGCGCCAGCAGCTTCGGGACTAGTTCCCCAGATACGCAGTATTTT. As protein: CASSFGTSSPDTQYF. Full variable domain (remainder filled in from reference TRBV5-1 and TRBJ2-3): KAGVTQTPRYLIKTRGQQVTLSCSPISGHRSVSWYQQTPGQGLQFLFEYFSETQRNKGNFPGRFSGRQFSNSRSEMNVSTLELGDSALYLCASSFGTSSPDTQYFGPGTRLTVL.

CDR3 nucleotides: TGTGCCATCAGAGGACTAAACTACAATGAGCAGTTCTTC. Translated: CAIRGLNYNEQFF. The chain links TRBV10-3 to TRBJ2-1; the D gene is possibly TRBD2 (6 bases). CDR3 size: 13 residues. Deletions cut 6 bases from V and 3 bases from J, with 9 bases between. Germline V gives CDR1 ENHRY, CDR2 SYGVKD.

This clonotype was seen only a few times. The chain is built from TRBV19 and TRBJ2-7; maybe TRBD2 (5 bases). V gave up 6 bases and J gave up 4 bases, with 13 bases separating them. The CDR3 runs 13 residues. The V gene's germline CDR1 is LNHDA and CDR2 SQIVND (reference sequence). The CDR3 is CASSPVRGYEQYF. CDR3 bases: TGTGCCAGTAGCCCGGTCCGGGGTTACGAGCAGTACTTC.

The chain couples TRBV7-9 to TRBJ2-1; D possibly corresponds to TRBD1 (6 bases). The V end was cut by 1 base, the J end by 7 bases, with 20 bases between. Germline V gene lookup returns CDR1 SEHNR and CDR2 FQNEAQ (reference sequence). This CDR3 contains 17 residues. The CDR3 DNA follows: TGTGCCAGCAGCTTAGGCCCCTGGACAGAGATGTTGAATGAGCAGTTCTTC. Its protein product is CASSLGPWTEMLNEQFF.

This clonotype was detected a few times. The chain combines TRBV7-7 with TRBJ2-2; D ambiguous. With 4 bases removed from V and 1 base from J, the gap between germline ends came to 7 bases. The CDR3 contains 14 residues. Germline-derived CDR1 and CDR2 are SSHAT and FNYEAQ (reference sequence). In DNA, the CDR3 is TGTGCCAGCAGCTCGTACCTGAACACCGGGGAGCTGTTTTTT. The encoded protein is CASSSYLNTGELFF.

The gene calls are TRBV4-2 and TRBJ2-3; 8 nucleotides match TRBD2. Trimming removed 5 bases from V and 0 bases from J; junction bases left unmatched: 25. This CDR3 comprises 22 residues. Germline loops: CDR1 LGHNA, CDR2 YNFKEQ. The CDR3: CASSSLIKPAGAIAYSTDTQYF. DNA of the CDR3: TGTGCCAGCAGCTCACTCATCAAACCAGCGGGGGCTATTGCGTATAGCACAGATACGCAGTATTTT.

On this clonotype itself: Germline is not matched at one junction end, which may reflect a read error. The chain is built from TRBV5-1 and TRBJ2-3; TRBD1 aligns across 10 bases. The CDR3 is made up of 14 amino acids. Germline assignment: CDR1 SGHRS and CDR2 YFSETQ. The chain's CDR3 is CASNLGQGPDTQYF. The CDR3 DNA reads TGCGCCAGCAACTTGGGACAGGGGCCAGATACGCAGTATTTT.

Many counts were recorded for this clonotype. Here the CDR3 DNA reads TGCAGTGCTAGAGATGAAAGGGCAGGCGGAGAGACCCAGTACTTC. Protein sequence: CSARDERAGGETQYF. V gene TRBV20-1 combines with J gene TRBJ2-5, with unresolved D. Trimming left V 0 bases short and J 4 bases short, with 15 bases between. This CDR3 has 15 amino acids. Germline V gene lookup returns CDR1 DFQATT and CDR2 SNEGSKA (reference sequence).

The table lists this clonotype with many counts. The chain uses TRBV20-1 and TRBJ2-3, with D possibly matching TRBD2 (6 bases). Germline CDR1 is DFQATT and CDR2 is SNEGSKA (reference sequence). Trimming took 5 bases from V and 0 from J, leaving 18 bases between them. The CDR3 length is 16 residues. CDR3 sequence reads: CSAPRDPGTSTDTQYF. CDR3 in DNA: TGCAGTGCTCCAAGGGACCCAGGGACTAGCACAGATACGCAGTATTTT.

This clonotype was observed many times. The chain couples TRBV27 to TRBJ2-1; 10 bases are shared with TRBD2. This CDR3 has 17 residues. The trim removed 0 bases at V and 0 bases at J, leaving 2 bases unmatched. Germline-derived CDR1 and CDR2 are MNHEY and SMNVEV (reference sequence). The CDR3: CASSLSASGSSYNEQFF. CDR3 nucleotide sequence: TGTGCCAGCAGTTTATCCGCTAGCGGGAGCTCCTACAATGAGCAGTTCTTC.

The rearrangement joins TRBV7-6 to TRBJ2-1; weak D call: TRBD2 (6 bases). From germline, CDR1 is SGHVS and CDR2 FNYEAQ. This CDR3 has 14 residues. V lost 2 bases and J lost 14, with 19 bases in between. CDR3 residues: CASSLPNAGTLKFF. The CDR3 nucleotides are TGTGCCAGCAGCTTACCAAACGCGGGGACTTTAAAGTTCTTC. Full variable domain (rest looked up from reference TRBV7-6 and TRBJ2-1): GAGVSQSPRYKVTKRGQDVALRCDPISGHVSLYWYRQALGQGPEFLTYFNYEAQQDKSGLPNDRFSAERPEGSISTLTIQRTEQRDSAMYRCASSLPNAGTLKFFGPGTRLTVL.

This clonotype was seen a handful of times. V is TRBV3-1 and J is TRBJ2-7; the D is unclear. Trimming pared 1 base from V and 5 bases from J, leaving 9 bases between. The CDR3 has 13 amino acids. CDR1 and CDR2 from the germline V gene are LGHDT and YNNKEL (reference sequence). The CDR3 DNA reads TGTGCCAGCAGCCAAGGATCGCTGGACGAGCAGTACTTC. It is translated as CASSQGSLDEQYF.

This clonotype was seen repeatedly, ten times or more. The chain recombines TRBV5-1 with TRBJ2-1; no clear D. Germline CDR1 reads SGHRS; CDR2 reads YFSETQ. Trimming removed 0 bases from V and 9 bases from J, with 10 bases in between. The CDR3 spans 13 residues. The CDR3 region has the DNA TGCGCCAGCAGCTTGGATAGGTCCGGTGAGCAGTTCTTC. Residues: CASSLDRSGEQFF.

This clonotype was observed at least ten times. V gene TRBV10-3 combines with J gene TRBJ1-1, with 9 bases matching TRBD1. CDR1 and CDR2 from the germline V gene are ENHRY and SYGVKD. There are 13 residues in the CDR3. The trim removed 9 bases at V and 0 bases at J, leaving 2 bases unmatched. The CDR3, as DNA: TGTGCCATTGGGACAGGGCTGAACACTGAAGCTTTCTTT. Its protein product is CAIGTGLNTEAFF.

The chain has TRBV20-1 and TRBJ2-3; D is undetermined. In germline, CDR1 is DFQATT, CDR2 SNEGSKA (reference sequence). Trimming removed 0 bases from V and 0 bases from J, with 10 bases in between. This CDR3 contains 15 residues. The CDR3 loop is CSARDTALSTDTQYF. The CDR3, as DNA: TGCAGTGCTAGAGACACAGCTCTAAGCACAGATACGCAGTATTTT.

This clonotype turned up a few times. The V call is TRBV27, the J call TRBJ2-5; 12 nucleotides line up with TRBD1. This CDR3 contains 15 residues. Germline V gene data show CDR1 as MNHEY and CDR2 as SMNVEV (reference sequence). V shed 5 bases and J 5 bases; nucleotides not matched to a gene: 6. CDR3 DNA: TGTGCCAGCAGTGAGGGGACAGGGGGCTGGGAGACCCAGTACTTC. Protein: CASSEGTGGWETQYF.

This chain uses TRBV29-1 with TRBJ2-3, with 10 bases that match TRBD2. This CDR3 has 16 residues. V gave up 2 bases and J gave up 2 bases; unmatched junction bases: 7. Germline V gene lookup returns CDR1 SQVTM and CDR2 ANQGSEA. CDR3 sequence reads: CSVETLAGGVTDTQYF. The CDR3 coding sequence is TGCAGCGTTGAAACTTTAGCGGGAGGTGTCACAGATACGCAGTATTTT.

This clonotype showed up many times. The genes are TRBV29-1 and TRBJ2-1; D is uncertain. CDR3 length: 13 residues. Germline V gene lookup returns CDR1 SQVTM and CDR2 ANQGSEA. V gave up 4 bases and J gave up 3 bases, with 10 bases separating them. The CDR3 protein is CSVVVPNYNEQFF. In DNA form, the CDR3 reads TGCAGCGTTGTCGTACCGAACTACAATGAGCAGTTCTTC.

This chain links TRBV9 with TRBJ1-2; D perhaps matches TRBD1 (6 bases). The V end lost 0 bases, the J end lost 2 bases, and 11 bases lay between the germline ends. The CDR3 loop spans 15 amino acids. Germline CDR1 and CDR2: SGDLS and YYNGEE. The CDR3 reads CASSVAPGANYGYTF. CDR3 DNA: TGTGCCAGCAGCGTAGCCCCGGGGGCAAACTATGGCTACACCTTC.